Presented here are 18 T cell receptor beta chains from one specimen sequenced in a study of beta chain features in type 1 diabetes. Expressed TCRB transcripts got sequenced, as all isolated RNA was reverse transcribed. Data came from immunoSEQ multiplex PCR; TCRdb stores just in-frame clones and leaves some out. The sample shows hundreds of thousands of clones, around a sixth of them seen only once. Sequenced sample: naive CD4+ T cells from blood. The source of these receptors is a man aged 18-30 years in good health.

This clone was detected only a few times. CDR3 amino acids: CASSLGGLRGYTF. Written as DNA, the CDR3 is TGTGCCAGCAGCTTAGGAGGGTTGCGGGGCTACACCTTC. V gene TRBV7-9 combines with J gene TRBJ1-2; unclear D gene. The CDR3 length is 13 residues. Germline assignment: CDR1 SEHNR and CDR2 FQNEAQ (reference sequence). The germline V and J ends were trimmed by 1 base and 8 bases, with 11 bases remaining between them.

The V and J genes are TRBV30 and TRBJ2-7; the D gene is possibly TRBD1 (6 bases). V shed 0 bases and J shed 5 bases, with 20 bases lying between them. CDR3 length equals 16 residues. CDR1 is GTSNPN, CDR2 SVGIG, per germline (reference sequence). In nucleotides, the CDR3 is TGTGCCTGGAGTGTACGTTCGGCCAACAGGGCCCACGAGCAGTACTTC. It codes for CAWSVRSANRAHEQYF.

In regard to this clone: The junction does not match germline at one end; this may be a read error. V and J are TRBV7-7 and TRBJ2-7, with a weak D call TRBD1 (6 bases). The CDR3 consists of 14 residues. Germline V gene sequence: CDR1 SSHAT, CDR2 FNYEAQ (reference sequence). This chain's CDR3 is CASSLVRGDYEQYF. Here the CDR3 DNA reads TGTGCTAGCAGCTTAGTCAGGGGCGACTACGAGCAGTACTTC.

In the case of this clone: In the same sample, other DNA sequences code for this CDR3. The chain recombines TRBV2 with TRBJ2-7; tentatively, D is TRBD1 (6 bases). The V gene lost 5 bases and the J gene lost 6 bases, with 8 bases spanning the gap. The germline V gene encodes CDR1 SNHLY and CDR2 FYNNEI. The CDR3 consists of 11 residues. CDR3 loop: CASSPRGEQYF. CDR3 nucleotides: TGTGCCAGCAGTCCCAGGGGCGAGCAGTACTTC.

V usage is TRBV4-3 and J usage is TRBJ2-3; D gene ambiguous. This CDR3 contains 13 residues. V lost 0 bases and J lost 8, with 9 bases in between. CDR1 and CDR2 from the germline V gene are LGHNA and YSLEER. In DNA, the CDR3 is TGCGCCAGCAGCCAAGATTCCCAGCTTACGCAGTATTTT. This gives the protein CASSQDSQLTQYF.

This clone was counted between two and nine times. This chain joins TRBV6-1 and TRBJ1-5; 7 bases agree with TRBD1. The length of the CDR3 is 15 residues. After removal of 5 bases from V and 2 bases from J, the junction contained 6 bases not matched to a gene. CDR1 MNHNS and CDR2 SASEGT come from the germline V gene. CDR3 region: CASSKNTGGNQPQHF. Here the CDR3 DNA reads TGTGCCAGCAGTAAAAATACAGGGGGCAATCAGCCCCAGCATTTT.

Only a few counts were recorded for this clone. The chain is built from TRBV27 and TRBJ2-2; D is unresolved. The germline gives CDR1 MNHEY, CDR2 SMNVEV (reference sequence). V dropped 7 bases and J dropped 7 bases, with 13 bases sitting between them. The CDR3 contains 13 residues. This CDR3 reads CASTPSNSGELFF. The CDR3, as DNA: TGTGCCAGCACCCCTTCAAATAGCGGGGAGCTGTTTTTT.

V usage is TRBV30 and J usage is TRBJ1-5; D gene uncertain. The CDR3 consists of 13 residues. CDR1 and CDR2 (germline): GTSNPN, SVGIG (reference sequence). V lost 2 bases to trimming and J lost 3 bases, with 8 bases between them. For the CDR3, the DNA is TGTGCCTGGAGTCCCGGATACAATCAGCCCCAGCATTTT. It translates to CAWSPGYNQPQHF.

There are a few counts of this clone. The CDR3 DNA is TGTGCCAGCAGCTTGGAGAAAGGGACAGCTGAGACCCAGTACTTC. The encoded protein is CASSLEKGTAETQYF. This sequence joins TRBV5-4 and TRBJ2-5, with 7 bases matching TRBD1. This CDR3 has 15 amino acids. Per germline, CDR1 SGHNT and CDR2 YYREEE (reference sequence). The junction had 7 bases not matched to a gene; V was cut back by 0 bases and J by 5 bases.

A note on this clone: Different DNA sequences within this sample yield the same CDR3. V gene TRBV4-1 combines with J gene TRBJ2-1, with 11 nucleotides matching TRBD2. This CDR3 region has 16 residues. The junction had 4 bases not matched to a gene; V was cut back by 3 bases and J by 3 bases. Germline lookup yields CDR1 MGHRA and CDR2 YSYEKL. For the CDR3, the DNA is TGCGCCAGCAGCCAGCCGGGGACTAGCGGCTACAATGAGCAGTTCTTC. Translated, it gives CASSQPGTSGYNEQFF.

The genes are TRBV7-9 and TRBJ1-4; D may be TRBD1 (5 bases). CDR3 length equals 15 residues. V was trimmed by 5 bases and J by 4 bases, leaving 14 bases between them. Germline V gives CDR1 SEHNR, CDR2 FQNEAQ (reference sequence). Here the CDR3 reads CASSLTGAYNEKLFF. The CDR3 DNA sequence: TGTGCCAGCAGCCTAACAGGAGCCTATAATGAAAAACTGTTTTTT.

The rearrangement links TRBV7-2 to TRBJ2-3; 7 nucleotides align to TRBD2. CDR3 size: 17 residues. With 1 base clipped from V and 2 bases from J, the junction kept 9 bases outside the gene matches. CDR1 SGHTA and CDR2 FQGNSA come from the germline V gene. In DNA, the CDR3 is TGTGCCAGCAGCTTAGGGGGAGGCGGGGGACTCACAGATACGCAGTATTTT. This codes for CASSLGGGGGLTDTQYF.

This clone showed up just a few times. The chain is built from TRBV7-9 and TRBJ2-1, with D possibly being TRBD2 (5 bases). CDR1 is SEHNR, CDR2 FQNEAQ, per germline (reference sequence). Trimming left V 5 bases short and J 0 bases short, with 14 bases between. CDR3 length equals 16 residues. The CDR3 loop reads CASSPRASLSYNEQFF. The CDR3 region has the DNA TGTGCCAGCAGCCCACGCGCTAGCCTCTCCTACAATGAGCAGTTCTTC.

CDR3 DNA sequence: TGTGCCAGTAGTGGGGACGGGAGGACTCTCAGCACAGATACGCAGTATTTT. Residues: CASSGDGRTLSTDTQYF. The chain uses TRBV19 and TRBJ2-3, with 7 bases aligning to TRBD2. Germline V gene sequence: CDR1 LNHDA, CDR2 SQIVND (reference sequence). This CDR3 has 17 amino acids. Germline trimming cut 5 bases from V and 0 bases from J; bases unmatched to any gene: 11.

The chain employs TRBV6-1 and TRBJ2-7; 7 bases match TRBD1. Trimming cost V 8 bases and J 0 bases; bases outside gene matches: 4. Germline CDR1 is MNHNS and CDR2 is SASEGT. The CDR3 consists of 13 residues. This CDR3 reads CASVGGSSYEQYF. The CDR3 coding sequence is TGTGCCAGCGTAGGGGGCTCCTCCTACGAGCAGTACTTC.

This clone was recorded a few times. The chain uses TRBV14 and TRBJ2-3, with 8 bases aligning to TRBD2. CDR3 size: 16 residues. Germline V lookup: CDR1 SGHDN, CDR2 FVKESK. The ends lost 0 bases at V and 4 bases at J; junction bases unmatched: 6. The CDR3 sequence: CASSQDRLAWADTQYF. CDR3 bases: TGTGCCAGCAGCCAAGATAGACTAGCGTGGGCAGATACGCAGTATTTT.

In its sample, this clone was seen a few times. The V and J genes are TRBV7-2 and TRBJ2-1; 8 nucleotides agree with TRBD1. In germline, CDR1 is SGHTA, CDR2 FQGNSA. Germline trimming cut 3 bases from V and 10 bases from J; bases unmatched to any gene: 8. There are 14 residues in the CDR3. The CDR3 DNA is TGTGCCAGCAGCTTCGGACAGGGATCTCGGGAGCAGTTCTTC. Amino acids: CASSFGQGSREQFF.

The chain recombines TRBV5-1 with TRBJ2-7; either TRBD1 or TRBD2 may fit D (5 bases each). V was clipped by 4 bases and J by 3 bases, with 14 bases between them. The CDR3 consists of 14 residues. Germline V gene data show CDR1 as SGHRS and CDR2 as YFSETQ. Written as DNA, the CDR3 is TGCGCCAGCAGCGGCCCGGGACGGAGCTACGAGCAGTACTTC. This gives the protein CASSGPGRSYEQYF.